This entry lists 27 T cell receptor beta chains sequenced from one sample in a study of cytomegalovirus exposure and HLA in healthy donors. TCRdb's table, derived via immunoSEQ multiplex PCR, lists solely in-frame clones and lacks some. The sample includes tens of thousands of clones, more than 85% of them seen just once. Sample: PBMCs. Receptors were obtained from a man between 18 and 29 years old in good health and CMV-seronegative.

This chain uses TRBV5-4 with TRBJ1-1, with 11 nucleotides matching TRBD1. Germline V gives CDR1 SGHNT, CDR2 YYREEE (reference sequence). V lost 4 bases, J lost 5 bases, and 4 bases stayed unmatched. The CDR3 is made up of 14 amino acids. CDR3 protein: CASSPGQGATEAFF. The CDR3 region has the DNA TGTGCCAGCAGCCCTGGACAGGGGGCAACTGAAGCTTTCTTT.

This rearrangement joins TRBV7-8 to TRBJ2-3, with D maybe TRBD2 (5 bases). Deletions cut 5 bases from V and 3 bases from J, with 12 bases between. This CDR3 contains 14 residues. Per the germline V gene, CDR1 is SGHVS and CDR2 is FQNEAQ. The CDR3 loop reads CASSPQTTTDTQYF. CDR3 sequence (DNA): TGTGCCAGCAGCCCCCAGACTACTACAGATACGCAGTATTTT.

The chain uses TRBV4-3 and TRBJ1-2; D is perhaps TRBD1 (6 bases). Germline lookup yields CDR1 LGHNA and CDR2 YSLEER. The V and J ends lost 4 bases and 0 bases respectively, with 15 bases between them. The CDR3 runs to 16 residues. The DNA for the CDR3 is TGCGCCAGCAGCCCGGGGACGGGGGGCACTAACTATGGCTACACCTTC. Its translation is CASSPGTGGTNYGYTF.

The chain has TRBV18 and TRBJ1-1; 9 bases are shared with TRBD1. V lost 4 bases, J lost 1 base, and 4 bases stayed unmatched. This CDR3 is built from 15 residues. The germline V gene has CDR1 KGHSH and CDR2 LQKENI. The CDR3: CASSRRTGANTEAFF. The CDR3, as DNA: TGTGCCAGCTCACGAAGGACAGGGGCGAACACTGAAGCTTTCTTT.

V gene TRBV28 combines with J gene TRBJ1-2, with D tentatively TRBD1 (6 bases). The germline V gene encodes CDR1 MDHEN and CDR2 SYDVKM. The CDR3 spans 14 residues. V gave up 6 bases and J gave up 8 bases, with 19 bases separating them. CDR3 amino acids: CASSLLAGARGYTF. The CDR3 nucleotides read TGTGCCAGCAGCCTCCTCGCAGGGGCGCGCGGCTACACCTTC.

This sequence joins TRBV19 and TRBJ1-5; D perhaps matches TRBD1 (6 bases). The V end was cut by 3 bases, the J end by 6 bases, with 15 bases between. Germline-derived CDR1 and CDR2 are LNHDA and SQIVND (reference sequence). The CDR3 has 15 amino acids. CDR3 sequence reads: CASSIPLTGSQPQHF. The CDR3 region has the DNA TGTGCCAGTAGTATCCCCCTGACAGGTAGTCAGCCCCAGCATTTT.

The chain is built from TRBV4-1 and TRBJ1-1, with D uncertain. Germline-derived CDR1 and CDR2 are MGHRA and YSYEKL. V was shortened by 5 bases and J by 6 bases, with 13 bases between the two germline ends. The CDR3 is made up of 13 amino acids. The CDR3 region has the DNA TGCGCCAGCAGCTTCGTCGGTGAGGCTGAAGCTTTCTTT. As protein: CASSFVGEAEAFF.

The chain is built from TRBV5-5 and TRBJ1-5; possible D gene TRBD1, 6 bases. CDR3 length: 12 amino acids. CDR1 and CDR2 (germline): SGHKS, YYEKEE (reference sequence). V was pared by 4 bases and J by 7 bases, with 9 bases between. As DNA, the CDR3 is TGTGCCAGCAGCATACAGGGCCAGCCCCAGCATTTT. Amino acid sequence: CASSIQGQPQHF.

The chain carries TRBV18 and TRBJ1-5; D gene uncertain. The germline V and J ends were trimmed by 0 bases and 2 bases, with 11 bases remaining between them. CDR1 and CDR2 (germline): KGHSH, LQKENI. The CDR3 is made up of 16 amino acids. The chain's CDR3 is CASSPPGPSGNQPQHF. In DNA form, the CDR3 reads TGTGCCAGCTCACCACCGGGTCCTAGCGGCAATCAGCCCCAGCATTTT. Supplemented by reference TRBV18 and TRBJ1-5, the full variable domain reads NAGVMQNPRHLVRRRGQEARLRCSPMKGHSHVYWYRQLPEEGLKFMVYLQKENIIDESGMPKERFSAEFPKEGPSILRIQQVVRGDSAAYFCASSPPGPSGNQPQHFGDGTRLSIL.

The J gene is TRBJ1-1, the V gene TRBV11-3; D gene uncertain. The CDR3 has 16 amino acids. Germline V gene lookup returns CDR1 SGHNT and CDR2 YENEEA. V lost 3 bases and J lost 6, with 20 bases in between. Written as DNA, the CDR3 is TGTGCCAGCAGCTTCGGAGCCGGGAATCCCCTTGCTGAAGCTTTCTTT. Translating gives CASSFGAGNPLAEAFF.

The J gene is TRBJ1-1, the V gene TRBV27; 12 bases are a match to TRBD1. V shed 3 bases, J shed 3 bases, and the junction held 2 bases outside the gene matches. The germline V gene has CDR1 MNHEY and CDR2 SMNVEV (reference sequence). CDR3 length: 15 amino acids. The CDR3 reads CASSLGTGGDTEAFF. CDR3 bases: TGTGCCAGCAGTTTGGGGACAGGGGGCGACACTGAAGCTTTCTTT.

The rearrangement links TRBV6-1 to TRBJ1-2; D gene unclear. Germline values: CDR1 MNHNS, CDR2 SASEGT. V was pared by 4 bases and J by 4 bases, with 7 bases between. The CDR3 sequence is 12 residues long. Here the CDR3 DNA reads TGTGCCAGCAGTGTGCAGGCCTATGGCTACACCTTC. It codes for CASSVQAYGYTF.

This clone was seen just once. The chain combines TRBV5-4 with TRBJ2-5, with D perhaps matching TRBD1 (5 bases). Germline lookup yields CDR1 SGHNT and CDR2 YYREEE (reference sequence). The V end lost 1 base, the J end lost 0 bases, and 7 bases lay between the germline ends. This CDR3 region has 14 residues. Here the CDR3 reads CASSLSGNQETQYF. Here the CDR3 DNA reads TGTGCCAGCAGCTTGTCAGGGAACCAAGAGACCCAGTACTTC. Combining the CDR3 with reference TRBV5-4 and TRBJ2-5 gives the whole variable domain ETGVTQSPTHLIKTRGQQVTLRCSSQSGHNTVSWYQQALGQGPQFIFQYYREEENGRGNFPPRFSGLQFPNYSSELNVNALELDDSALYLCASSLSGNQETQYFGPGTRLLVL.

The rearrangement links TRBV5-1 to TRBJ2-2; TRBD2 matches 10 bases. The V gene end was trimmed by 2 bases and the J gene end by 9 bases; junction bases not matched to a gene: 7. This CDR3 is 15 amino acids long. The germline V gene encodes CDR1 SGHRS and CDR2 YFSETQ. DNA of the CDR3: TGCGCCAGCAGCTTTAGCGGGGGGTCGGACAGGGAGCTGTTTTTT. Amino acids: CASSFSGGSDRELFF.

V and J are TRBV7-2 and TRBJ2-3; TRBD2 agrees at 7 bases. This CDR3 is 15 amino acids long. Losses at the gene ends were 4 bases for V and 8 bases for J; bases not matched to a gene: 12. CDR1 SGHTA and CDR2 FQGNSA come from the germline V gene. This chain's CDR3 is CASSYTSVTDRTQYF. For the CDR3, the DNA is TGTGCCAGCAGCTATACTAGCGTTACAGACCGTACGCAGTATTTT.

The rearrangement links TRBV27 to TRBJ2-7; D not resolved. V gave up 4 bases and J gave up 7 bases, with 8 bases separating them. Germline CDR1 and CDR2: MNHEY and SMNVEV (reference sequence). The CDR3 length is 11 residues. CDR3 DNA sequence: TGTGCCAGCAGTTCCTTCGGGGAGCAGTACTTC. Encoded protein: CASSSFGEQYF.

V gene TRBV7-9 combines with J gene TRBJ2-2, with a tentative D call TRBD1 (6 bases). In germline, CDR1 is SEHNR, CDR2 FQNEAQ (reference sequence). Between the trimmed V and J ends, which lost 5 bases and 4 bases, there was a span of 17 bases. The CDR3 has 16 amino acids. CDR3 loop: CASSLQGRKGTGELFF. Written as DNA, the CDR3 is TGTGCCAGCAGCCTACAGGGAAGGAAGGGCACCGGGGAGCTGTTTTTT.

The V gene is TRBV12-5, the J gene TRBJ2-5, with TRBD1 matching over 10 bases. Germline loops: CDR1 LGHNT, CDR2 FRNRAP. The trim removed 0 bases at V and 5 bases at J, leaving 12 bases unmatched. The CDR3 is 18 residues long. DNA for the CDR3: TGTGCTAGTGGTTTGGTACAAAAAAGGGACAGGGGTGGCGAGACCCAGTACTTC. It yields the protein CASGLVQKRDRGGETQYF.

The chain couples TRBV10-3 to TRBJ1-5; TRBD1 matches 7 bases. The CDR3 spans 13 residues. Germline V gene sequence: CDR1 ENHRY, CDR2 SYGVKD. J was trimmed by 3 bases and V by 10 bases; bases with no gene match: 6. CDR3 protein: CANSQGLNQPQHF. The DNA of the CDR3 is TGTGCCAACTCACAGGGGCTCAATCAGCCCCAGCATTTT.

The CDR3 reads CASGARQSGNTIYF. The CDR3 coding sequence is TGTGCCAGCGGGGCCCGGCAGTCTGGAAACACCATATATTTT. V is TRBV7-2 and J is TRBJ1-3; a weak D match, TRBD1 (5 bases). The CDR3 is 14 residues long. V was trimmed by 8 bases and J by 1 base, leaving 12 bases between them. Looked up from germline, CDR1 is SGHTA and CDR2 is FQGNSA.

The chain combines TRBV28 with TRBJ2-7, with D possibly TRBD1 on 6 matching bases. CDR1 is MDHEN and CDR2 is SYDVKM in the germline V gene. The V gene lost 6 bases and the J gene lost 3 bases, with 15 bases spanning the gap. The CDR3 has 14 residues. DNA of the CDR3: TGTGCCAGCAGATTAACAGGGTTTTTCTACGAGCAGTACTTC. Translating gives CASRLTGFFYEQYF.

CDR3 amino acids: CASSFLGQGKTQYF. DNA of the CDR3: TGTGCCAGCAGCTTCCTGGGACAGGGGAAGACCCAGTACTTC. This chain uses TRBV11-2 with TRBJ2-5; TRBD1 matches 10 bases. The CDR3 is 14 amino acids. With V trimmed by 3 bases and J by 6 bases, 4 bases remained unmatched. Germline V CDR1 and CDR2: SGHAT, FQNNGV.

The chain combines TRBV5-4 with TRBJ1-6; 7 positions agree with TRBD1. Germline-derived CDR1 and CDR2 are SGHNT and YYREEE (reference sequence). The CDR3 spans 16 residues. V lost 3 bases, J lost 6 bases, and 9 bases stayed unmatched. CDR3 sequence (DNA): TGTGCCAGCAGCTGGGGACCGGGACAGCGTAATTCACCCCTCCACTTT. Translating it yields CASSWGPGQRNSPLHF.

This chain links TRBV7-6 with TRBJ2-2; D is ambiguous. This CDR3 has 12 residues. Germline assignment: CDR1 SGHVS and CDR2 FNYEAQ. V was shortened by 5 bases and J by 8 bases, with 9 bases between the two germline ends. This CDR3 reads CASSPGAGELFF. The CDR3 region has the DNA TGTGCCAGCAGCCCGGGTGCGGGGGAGCTGTTTTTT.

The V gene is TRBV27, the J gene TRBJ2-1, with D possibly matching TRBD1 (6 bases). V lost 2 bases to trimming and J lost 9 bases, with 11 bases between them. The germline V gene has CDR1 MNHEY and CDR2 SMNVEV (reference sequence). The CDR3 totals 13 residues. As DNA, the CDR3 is TGTGCCAGCAGTTTAGGTCCAGGGGCTGAGCAGTTCTTC. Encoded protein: CASSLGPGAEQFF.

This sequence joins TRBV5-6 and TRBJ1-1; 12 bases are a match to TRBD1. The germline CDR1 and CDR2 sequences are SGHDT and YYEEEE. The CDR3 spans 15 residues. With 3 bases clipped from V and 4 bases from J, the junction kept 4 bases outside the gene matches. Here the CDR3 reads CASSSPGQGATEAFF. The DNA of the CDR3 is TGTGCCAGCAGCTCGCCGGGACAGGGGGCCACTGAAGCTTTCTTT.

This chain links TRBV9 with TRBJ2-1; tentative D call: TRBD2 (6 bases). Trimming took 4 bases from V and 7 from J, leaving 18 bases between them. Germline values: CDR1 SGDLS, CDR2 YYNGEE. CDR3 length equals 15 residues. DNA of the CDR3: TGTGCCAGCAGCACCTGGAGGGGACGTTTTAATGAGCAGTTCTTC. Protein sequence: CASSTWRGRFNEQFF. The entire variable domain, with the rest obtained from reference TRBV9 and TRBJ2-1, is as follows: DSGVTQTPKHLITATGQRVTLRCSPRSGDLSVYWYQQSLDQGLQFLIQYYNGEERAKGNILERFSAQQFPDLHSELNLSSLELGDSALYFCASSTWRGRFNEQFFGPGTRLTVL.